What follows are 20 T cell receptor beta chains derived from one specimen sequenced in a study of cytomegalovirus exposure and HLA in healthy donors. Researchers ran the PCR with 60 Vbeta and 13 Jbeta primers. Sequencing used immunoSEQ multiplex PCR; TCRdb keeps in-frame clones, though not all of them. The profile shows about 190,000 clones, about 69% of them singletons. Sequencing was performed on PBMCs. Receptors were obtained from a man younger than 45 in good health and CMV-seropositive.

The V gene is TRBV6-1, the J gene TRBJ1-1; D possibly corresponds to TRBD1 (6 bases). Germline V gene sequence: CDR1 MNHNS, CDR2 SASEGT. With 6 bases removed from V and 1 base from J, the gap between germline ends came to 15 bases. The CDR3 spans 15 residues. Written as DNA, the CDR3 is TGTGCCAGCAGCTGGGTGGGACATTCGAACACTGAAGCTTTCTTT. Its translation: CASSWVGHSNTEAFF.

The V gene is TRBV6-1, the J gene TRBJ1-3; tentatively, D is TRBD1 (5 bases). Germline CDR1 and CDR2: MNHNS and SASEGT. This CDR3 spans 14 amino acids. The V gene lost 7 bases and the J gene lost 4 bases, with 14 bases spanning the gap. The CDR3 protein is CASTLEWGGNTIYF. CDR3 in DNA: TGTGCCAGCACCCTCGAGTGGGGCGGAAACACCATATATTTT.

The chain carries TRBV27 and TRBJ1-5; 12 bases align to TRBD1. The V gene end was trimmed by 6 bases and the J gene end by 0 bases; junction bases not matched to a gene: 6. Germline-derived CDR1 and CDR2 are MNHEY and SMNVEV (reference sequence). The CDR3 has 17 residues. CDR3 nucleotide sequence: TGTGCCAGCAGGTCCGGGACAGGGGGCTATAGCAATCAGCCCCAGCATTTT. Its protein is CASRSGTGGYSNQPQHF.

The CDR3 here is CASSLAGGGEQFF. The CDR3 nucleotides read TGTGCCAGCAGCTTAGCAGGGGGCGGTGAGCAGTTCTTC. This chain links TRBV7-3 with TRBJ2-1, with 8 bases that match TRBD1. This CDR3 has 13 residues. Trimming removed 2 bases from V and 9 bases from J; junction bases left unmatched: 3. The V gene's germline CDR1 is SGHTA and CDR2 FQGTGA.

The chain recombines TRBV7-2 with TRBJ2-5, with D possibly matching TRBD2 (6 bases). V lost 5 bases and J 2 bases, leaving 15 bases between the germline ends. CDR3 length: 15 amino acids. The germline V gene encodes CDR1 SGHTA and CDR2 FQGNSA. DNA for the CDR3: TGTGCCAGCAGCGCTACCCGACTAGGACAAGAGACCCAGTACTTC. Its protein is CASSATRLGQETQYF.

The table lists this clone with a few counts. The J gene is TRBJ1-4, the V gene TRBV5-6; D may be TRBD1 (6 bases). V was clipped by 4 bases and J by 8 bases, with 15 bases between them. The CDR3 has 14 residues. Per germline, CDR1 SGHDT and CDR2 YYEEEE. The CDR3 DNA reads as TGTGCCAGCAGCCGTAGGGCAGGGGAGGAAAAACTGTTTTTT. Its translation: CASSRRAGEEKLFF.

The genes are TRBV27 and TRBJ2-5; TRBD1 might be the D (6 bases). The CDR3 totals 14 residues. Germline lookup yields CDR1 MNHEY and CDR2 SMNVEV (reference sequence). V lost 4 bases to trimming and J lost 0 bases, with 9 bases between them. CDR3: CASSSRDNQETQYF. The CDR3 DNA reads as TGTGCCAGCAGTTCTCGGGACAACCAAGAGACCCAGTACTTC.

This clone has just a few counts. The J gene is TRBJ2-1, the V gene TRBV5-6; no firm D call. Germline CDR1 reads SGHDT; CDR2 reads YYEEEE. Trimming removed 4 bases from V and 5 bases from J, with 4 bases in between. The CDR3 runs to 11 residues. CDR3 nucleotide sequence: TGTGCCAGCAGCCCGGACAATGAGCAGTTCTTC. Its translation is CASSPDNEQFF.

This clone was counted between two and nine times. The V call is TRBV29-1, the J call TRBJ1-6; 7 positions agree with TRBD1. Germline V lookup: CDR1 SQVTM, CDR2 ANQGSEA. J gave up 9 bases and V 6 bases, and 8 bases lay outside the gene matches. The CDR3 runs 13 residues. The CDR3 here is CSVQTGFSSPLHF. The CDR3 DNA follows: TGCAGCGTCCAGACAGGGTTTAGTTCACCCCTCCACTTT.

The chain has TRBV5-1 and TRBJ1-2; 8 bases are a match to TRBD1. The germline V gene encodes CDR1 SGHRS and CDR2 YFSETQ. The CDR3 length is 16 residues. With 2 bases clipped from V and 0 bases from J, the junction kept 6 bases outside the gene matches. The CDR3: CASSFGQGFTNYGYTF. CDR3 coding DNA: TGCGCCAGCAGCTTCGGACAGGGATTTACTAACTATGGCTACACCTTC.

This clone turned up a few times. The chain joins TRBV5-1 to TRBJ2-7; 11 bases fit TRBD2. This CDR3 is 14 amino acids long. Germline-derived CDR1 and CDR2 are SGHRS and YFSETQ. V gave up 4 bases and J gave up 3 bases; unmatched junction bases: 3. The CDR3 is CASSPGTSGYEQYF. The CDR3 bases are TGCGCCAGCAGCCCCGGGACTAGCGGCTACGAGCAGTACTTC.

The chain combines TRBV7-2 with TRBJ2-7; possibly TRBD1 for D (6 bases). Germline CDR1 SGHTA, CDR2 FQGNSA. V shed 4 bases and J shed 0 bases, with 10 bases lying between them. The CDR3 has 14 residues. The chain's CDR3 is CASSSGQNSYEQYF. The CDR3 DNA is TGTGCCAGCAGCTCAGGACAGAACTCCTACGAGCAGTACTTC. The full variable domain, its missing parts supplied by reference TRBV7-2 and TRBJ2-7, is GAGVSQSPSNKVTEKGKDVELRCDPISGHTALYWYRQSLGQGLEFLIYFQGNSAPDKSGLPSDRFSAERTGGSVSTLTIQRTQQEDSAVYLCASSSGQNSYEQYFGPGTRLTVT.

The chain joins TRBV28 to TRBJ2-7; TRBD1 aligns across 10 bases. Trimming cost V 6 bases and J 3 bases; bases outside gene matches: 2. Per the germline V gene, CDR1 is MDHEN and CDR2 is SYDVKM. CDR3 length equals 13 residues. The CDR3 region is CASRRDRGYEQYF. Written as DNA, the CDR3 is TGTGCCAGCAGACGGGACAGGGGCTACGAGCAGTACTTC.

Here the CDR3 reads CASSPDRGTIYF. In DNA form, the CDR3 reads TGTGCCAGCAGCCCTGATAGGGGGACCATATATTTT. The chain joins TRBV5-4 to TRBJ1-3; D is perhaps TRBD1 (6 bases). This CDR3 spans 12 amino acids. CDR1 is SGHNT and CDR2 is YYREEE in the germline V gene (reference sequence). The V end was cut by 4 bases, the J end by 10 bases, with 12 bases between.

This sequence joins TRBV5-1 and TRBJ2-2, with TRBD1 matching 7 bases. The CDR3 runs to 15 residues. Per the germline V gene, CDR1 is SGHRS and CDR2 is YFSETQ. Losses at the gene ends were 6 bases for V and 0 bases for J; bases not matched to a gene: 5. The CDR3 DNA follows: TGCGCCAGCACGGACAGGATTGCGAACACCGGGGAGCTGTTTTTT. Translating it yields CASTDRIANTGELFF.

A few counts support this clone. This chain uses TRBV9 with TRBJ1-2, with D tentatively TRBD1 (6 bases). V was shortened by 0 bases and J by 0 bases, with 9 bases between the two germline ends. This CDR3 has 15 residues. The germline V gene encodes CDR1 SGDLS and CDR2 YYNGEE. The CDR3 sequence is CASSVGQATNYGYTF. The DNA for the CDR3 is TGTGCCAGCAGCGTAGGACAGGCGACTAACTATGGCTACACCTTC. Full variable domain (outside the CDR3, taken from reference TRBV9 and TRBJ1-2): DSGVTQTPKHLITATGQRVTLRCSPRSGDLSVYWYQQSLDQGLQFLIQYYNGEERAKGNILERFSAQQFPDLHSELNLSSLELGDSALYFCASSVGQATNYGYTFGSGTRLTVV.

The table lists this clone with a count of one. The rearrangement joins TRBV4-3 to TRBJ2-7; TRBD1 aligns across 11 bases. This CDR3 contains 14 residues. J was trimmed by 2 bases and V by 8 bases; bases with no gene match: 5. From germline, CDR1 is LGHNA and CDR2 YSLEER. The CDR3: CASSPDRGPYEQYF. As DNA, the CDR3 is TGCGCCAGCTCCCCGGACAGGGGGCCCTACGAGCAGTACTTC.

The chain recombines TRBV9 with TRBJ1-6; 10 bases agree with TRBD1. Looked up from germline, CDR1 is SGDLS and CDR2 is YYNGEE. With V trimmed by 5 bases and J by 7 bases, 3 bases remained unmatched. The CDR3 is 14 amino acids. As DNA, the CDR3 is TGTGCCAGCAGAGTGGGACAGGGGAATTCACCCCTCCACTTT. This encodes CASRVGQGNSPLHF. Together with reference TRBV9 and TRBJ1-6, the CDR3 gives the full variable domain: DSGVTQTPKHLITATGQRVTLRCSPRSGDLSVYWYQQSLDQGLQFLIQYYNGEERAKGNILERFSAQQFPDLHSELNLSSLELGDSALYFCASRVGQGNSPLHFGNGTRLTVT.

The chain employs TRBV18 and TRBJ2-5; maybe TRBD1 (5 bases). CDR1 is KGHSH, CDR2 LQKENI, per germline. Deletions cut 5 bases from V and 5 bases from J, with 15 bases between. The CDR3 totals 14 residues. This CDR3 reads CASSGASPSETQYF. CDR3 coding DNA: TGTGCCAGCTCAGGGGCAAGCCCCTCGGAGACCCAGTACTTC.

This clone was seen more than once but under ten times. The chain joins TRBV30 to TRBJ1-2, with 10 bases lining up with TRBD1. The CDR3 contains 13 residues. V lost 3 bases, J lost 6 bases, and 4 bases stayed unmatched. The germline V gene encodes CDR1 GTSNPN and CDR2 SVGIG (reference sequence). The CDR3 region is CAWRRGTGDGYTF. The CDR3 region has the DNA TGTGCCTGGAGACGGGGGACAGGGGATGGCTACACCTTC.